This T cell receptor (beta chain) was documented in a study of T cells in Graves' hyperthyroidism and ophthalmopathy. CDR1 is MNHEY, CDR2 SMNVEV, per germline (reference sequence). The CDR3 spans 15 residues. Trimming took 6 bases from V and 0 from J, leaving 12 bases between them. The diagnoses drew upon clinical symptoms, serum thyroxine and TRAb, thyroid ultrasound and orbital computed tomography. There were TCR beta CDR3 regions amplified from RNA transcripts. When the TCR CDR3 underwent first-round RT-PCR, the HTBI primer set was used. TCRdb fed the multiplex PCR reads into MiXCR, producing one record per CDR3 protein. The sample has around 450,000 distinct CDR3 sequences, approximately 15% seen once.

This chain joins TRBV27 and TRBJ1-5; a possible D gene is TRBD1 (5 bases). Sequencing was done on a sample of blood. This receptor was identified in a woman aged 18 to 35 with Graves' hyperthyroidism. The CDR3 region has the DNA TGTGCCAGCAGACCGGGACTGTATAGCAATCAGCCCCAGCATTTT. Protein: CASRPGLYSNQPQHF.